This T cell receptor (beta chain) derives from a study of blood T cell repertoires in COVID-19. CDR3 size: 17 residues. Between the trimmed V and J ends, which lost 4 bases and 7 bases, there was a span of 25 bases. CDR1 and CDR2 (germline): MGHRA, YSYEKL. Enrolment of Seattle patients took place during active infection, and they were followed longitudinally. Using immunoSEQ multiplex PCR, the repertoire was profiled, and TCRdb retains in-frame clones only, with some absent. The repertoire includes 140,000 to 150,000 clones, 84% of them detected once, and 8% to 9% sits in the top ten. The sequencing sample was made of peripheral blood. This sequence joins TRBV4-1 and TRBJ1-2; possibly TRBD1 for D (5 bases). The receptor was isolated from a man in his thirties or forties with COVID-19, enrolled during active disease. CDR3 protein: CASSPPLSLGVSFGYTF. Written as DNA, the CDR3 is TGCGCCAGCAGCCCCCCTCTATCCTTAGGGGTATCGTTTGGCTACACCTTC.